These T cell receptor beta chains were read from a single sample in a study of T cells after posttransplantation cyclophosphamide. Assay: immunoSEQ multiplex PCR; the TCRdb copy retains only in-frame clones and omits some. The table lists 20,000 to 25,000 clones, 80% to 90% of them singletons. Sequenced here: PBMCs, sampled around 390 days after allogeneic stem cell transplant with calcineurin inhibitor and methotrexate. Receptor source: a female patient aged 25-39 years who received an allogeneic stem cell transplant from an unrelated donor, was CMV-positive, and had acute and chronic GVHD. Some T cells may be provided by the graft donor. The conserved cysteine and the conserved F or W are not part of the CDR3 here. Size is omitted from some rows. Given values are once, few, many or a class for expanded clones.

V gene | clone size | CDR3 protein
TRBV2 | . | ASRISGLSGNTIY
TRBV2 | . | ASSEAEGLAWYEQF
TRBV6-5 | . | ASSLTSGYNEQF
TRBV2 | . | ASGTDAGNTQY
TRBV5-5 | . | ASSLLVGVYNQPQH
TRBV11-2 | . | ASSAGSSRNSPLH
TRBV5-8 | . | ASSLWGDPNSNYGYT
TRBV23-1 | . | ASSQSTGGADPNTEAF
TRBV19 | . | ASSTQTGTAGNTIY
TRBV2 | . | ASSELTPGLTSPFAQY
TRBV4-2 | . | ASSPFRGYEQY
TRBV15 | . | ATSRGGQNTEAF
TRBV4-1 | . | ASSQEGPGAETQY
TRBV6-5 | . | ASSVRDRYTEAF
TRBV5-1 | once | ASSLEGVINEQY
TRBV7-6 | once | ASSFMATDTQY
TRBV30 | . | AWPFGREDNEQF
TRBV13 | . | ASTPALAGGDEQF
TRBV18 | . | ASSPGENTEAF
TRBV19 | . | ASSRGLNPGYNEQF
TRBV19 | once | ASSSQAGTGRLAGERHEQF
TRBV19 | . | ATQGGDSNQPQH